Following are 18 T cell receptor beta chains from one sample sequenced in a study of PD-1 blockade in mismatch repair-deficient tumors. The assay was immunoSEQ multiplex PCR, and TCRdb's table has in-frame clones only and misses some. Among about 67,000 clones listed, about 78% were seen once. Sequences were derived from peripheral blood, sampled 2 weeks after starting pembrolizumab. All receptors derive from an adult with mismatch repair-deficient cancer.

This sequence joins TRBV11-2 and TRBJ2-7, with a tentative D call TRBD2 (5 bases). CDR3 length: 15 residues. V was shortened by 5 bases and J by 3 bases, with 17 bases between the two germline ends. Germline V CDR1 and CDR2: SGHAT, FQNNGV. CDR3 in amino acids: CASSPTTGIRYEQYF. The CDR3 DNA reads TGTGCCAGCAGCCCCACTACGGGGATCCGCTACGAGCAGTACTTC.

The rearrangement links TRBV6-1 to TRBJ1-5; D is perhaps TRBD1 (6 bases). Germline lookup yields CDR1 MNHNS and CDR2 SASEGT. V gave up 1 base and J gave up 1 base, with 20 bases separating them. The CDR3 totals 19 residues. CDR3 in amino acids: CASSEGIGGRAGSNQPQHF. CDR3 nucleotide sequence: TGTGCCAGCAGTGAAGGAATAGGGGGTAGGGCAGGCAGCAATCAGCCCCAGCATTTT.

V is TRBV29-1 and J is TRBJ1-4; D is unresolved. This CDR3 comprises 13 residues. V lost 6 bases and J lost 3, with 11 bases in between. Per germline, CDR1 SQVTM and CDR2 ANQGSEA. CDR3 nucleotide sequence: TGCAGCGTCCCTGGCGTGGCTAATGAAAAACTGTTTTTT. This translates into CSVPGVANEKLFF.

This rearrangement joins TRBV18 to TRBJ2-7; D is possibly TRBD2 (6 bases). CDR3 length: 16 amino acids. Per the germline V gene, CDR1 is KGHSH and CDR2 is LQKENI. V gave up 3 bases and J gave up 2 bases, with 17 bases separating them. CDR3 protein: CASSPLASPLTYEQYF. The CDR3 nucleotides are TGTGCCAGCTCACCTCTAGCGTCTCCCCTTACCTACGAGCAGTACTTC. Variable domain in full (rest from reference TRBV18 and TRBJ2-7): NAGVMQNPRHLVRRRGQEARLRCSPMKGHSHVYWYRQLPEEGLKFMVYLQKENIIDESGMPKERFSAEFPKEGPSILRIQQVVRGDSAAYFCASSPLASPLTYEQYFGPGTRLTVT.

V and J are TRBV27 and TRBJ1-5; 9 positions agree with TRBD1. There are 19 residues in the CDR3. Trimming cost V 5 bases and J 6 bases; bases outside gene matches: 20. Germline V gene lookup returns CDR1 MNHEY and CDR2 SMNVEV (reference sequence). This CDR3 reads CASSPFGTGTKRRVQPQHF. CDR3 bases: TGTGCCAGCAGTCCTTTTGGGACAGGGACAAAGAGACGGGTTCAGCCCCAGCATTTT.

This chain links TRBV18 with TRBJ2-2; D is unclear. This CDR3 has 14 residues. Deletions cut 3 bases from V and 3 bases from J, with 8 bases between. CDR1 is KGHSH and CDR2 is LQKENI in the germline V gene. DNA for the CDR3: TGTGCCAGCTCACCGGGAAAGGACACCGGGGAGCTGTTTTTT. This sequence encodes CASSPGKDTGELFF.

The DNA of the CDR3 is TGTGCCAGCGGCCACCTGGGCGGGAAGGAGACCCAGTACTTC. Amino acid sequence: CASGHLGGKETQYF. The chain uses TRBV6-1 and TRBJ2-5; possible D gene TRBD2, 6 bases. This CDR3 spans 14 amino acids. Trimming cost V 8 bases and J 5 bases, with 18 bases left between them. From germline, CDR1 is MNHNS and CDR2 SASEGT.

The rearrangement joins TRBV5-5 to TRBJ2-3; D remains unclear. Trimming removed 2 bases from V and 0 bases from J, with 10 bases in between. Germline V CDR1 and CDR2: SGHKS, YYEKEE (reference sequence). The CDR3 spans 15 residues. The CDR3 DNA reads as TGTGCCAGCAGCTTAGGGCCAACAAGCACAGATACGCAGTATTTT. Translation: CASSLGPTSTDTQYF.

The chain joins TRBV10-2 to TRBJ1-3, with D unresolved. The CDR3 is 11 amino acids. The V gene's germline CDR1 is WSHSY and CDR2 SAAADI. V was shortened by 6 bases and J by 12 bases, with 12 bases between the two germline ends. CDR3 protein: CASREDGLIYF. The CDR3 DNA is TGCGCCAGCAGAGAGGACGGGCTCATATATTTT.

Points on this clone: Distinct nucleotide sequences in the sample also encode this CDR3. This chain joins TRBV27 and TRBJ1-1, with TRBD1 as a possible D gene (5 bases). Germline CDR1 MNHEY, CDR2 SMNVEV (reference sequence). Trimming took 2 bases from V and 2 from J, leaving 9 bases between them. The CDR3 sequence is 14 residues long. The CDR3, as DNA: TGTGCCAGCAGTTTAGGGGGGGTTAACACTGAAGCTTTCTTT. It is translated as CASSLGGVNTEAFF.

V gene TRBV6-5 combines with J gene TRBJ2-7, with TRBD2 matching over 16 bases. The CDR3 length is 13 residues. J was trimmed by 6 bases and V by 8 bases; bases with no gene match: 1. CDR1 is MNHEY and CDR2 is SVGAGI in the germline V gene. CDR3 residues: CASGTSGRGEQYF. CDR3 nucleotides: TGTGCCAGCGGGACTAGCGGGAGGGGCGAGCAGTACTTC.

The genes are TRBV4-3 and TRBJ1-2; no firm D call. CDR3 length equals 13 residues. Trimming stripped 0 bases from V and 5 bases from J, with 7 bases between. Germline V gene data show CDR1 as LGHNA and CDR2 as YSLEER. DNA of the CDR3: TGCGCCAGCAGCCAAGATAGGGTGTATGGCTACACCTTC. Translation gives CASSQDRVYGYTF.

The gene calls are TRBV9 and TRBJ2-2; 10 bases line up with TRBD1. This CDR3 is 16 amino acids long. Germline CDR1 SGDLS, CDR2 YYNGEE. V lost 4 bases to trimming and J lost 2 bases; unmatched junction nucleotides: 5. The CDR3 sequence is CASSFRQGANTGELFF. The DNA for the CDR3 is TGTGCCAGCAGCTTCCGACAGGGGGCTAACACCGGGGAGCTGTTTTTT.

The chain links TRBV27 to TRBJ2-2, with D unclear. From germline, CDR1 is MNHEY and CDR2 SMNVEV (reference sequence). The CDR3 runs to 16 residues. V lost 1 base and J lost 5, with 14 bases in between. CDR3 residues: CASSLLGLEATGELFF. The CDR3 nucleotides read TGTGCCAGCAGTTTATTAGGGTTGGAAGCGACCGGGGAGCTGTTTTTT.

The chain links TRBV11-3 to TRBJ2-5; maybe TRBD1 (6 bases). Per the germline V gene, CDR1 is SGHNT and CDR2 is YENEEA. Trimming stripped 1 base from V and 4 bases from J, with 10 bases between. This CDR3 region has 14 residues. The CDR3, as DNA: TGTGCCAGCAGCTTAGGGCTCAGGGGAGAGACCCAGTACTTC. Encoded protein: CASSLGLRGETQYF.

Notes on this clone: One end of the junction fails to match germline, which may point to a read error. CDR3 sequence (DNA): TGTGCCAGCAGTGACCTGGACAGCTCCCACGAGCAGTACTTC. Translation: CASSDLDSSHEQYF. The gene calls are TRBV6-5 and TRBJ2-7, with TRBD1 as a possible D gene (6 bases). In germline, CDR1 is MNHEY, CDR2 SVGAGI. The CDR3 is 14 amino acids.

This CDR3 reads CASSPRGDTQYF. In nucleotides, the CDR3 is TGTGCCAGCAGTCCTAGGGGAGATACGCAGTATTTT. The rearrangement joins TRBV5-8 to TRBJ2-3; TRBD1 is a possible D gene (5 bases). V was trimmed by 5 bases and J by 5 bases, leaving 9 bases between them. CDR1 and CDR2 (germline): SGHTS, YDEGEE. The length of the CDR3 is 12 residues.

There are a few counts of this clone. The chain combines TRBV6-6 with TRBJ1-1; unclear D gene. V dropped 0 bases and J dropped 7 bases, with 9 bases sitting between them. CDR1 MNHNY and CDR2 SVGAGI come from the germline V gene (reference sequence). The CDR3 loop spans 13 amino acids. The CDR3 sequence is CASSYSYGYEAFF. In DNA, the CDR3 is TGTGCCAGCAGTTACTCGTACGGTTATGAAGCTTTCTTT.